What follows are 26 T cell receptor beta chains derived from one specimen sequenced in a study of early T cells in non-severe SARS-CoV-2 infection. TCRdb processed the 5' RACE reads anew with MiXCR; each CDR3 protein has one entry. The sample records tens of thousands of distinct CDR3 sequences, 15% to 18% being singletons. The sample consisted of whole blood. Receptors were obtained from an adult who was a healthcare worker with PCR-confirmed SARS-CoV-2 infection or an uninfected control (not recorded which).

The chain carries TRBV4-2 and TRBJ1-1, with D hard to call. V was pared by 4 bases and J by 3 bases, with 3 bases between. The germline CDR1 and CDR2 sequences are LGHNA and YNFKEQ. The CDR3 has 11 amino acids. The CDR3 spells CASSRDTEAFF. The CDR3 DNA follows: TGTGCCAGCAGCCGAGACACTGAAGCTTTCTTT.

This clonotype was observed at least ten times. In DNA form, the CDR3 reads TGTGCCAGCAGCACTCCGGGACAGGGAGTTCGGCAGTACTTC. Translating gives CASSTPGQGVRQYF. V is TRBV7-2 and J is TRBJ2-7, with 9 bases matching TRBD1. Germline CDR1 reads SGHTA; CDR2 reads FQGNSA. J was trimmed by 9 bases and V by 5 bases; bases with no gene match: 11. This CDR3 comprises 14 residues.

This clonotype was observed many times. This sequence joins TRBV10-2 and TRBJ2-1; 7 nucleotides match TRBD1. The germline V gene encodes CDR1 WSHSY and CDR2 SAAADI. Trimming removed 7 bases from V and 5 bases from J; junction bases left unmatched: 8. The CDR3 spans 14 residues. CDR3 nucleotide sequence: TGCGCCAGCACCAAGGGGGCGCTGGACAATGAGCAGTTCTTC. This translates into CASTKGALDNEQFF.

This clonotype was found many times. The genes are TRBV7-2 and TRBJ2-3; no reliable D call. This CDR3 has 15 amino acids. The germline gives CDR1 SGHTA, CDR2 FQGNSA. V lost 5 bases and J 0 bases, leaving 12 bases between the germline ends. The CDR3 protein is CASSENPRSTDTQYF. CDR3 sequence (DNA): TGTGCCAGCAGCGAAAACCCGCGGAGCACAGATACGCAGTATTTT.

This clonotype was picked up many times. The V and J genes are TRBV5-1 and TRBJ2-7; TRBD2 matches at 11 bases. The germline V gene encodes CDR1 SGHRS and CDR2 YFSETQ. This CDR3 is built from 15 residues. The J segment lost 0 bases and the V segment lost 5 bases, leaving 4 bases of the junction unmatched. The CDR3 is CASRPGLAVSYEQYF. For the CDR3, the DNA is TGCGCCAGCAGACCGGGACTAGCGGTCTCCTACGAGCAGTACTTC.

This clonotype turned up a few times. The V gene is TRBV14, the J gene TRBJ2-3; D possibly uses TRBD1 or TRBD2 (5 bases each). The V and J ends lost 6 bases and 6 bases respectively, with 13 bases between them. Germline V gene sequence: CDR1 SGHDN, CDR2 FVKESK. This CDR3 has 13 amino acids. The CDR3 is CASRRDLLDTQYF. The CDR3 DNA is TGTGCCAGCAGACGGGACCTCCTGGATACGCAGTATTTT.

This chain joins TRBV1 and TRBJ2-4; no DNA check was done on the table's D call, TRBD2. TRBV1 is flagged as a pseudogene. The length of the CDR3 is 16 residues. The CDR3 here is CTSKESGSESKNIQYF. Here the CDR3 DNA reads TGCACCAGCAAGGAGAGCGGGAGCGAGTCCAAAAACATTCAGTACTTC.

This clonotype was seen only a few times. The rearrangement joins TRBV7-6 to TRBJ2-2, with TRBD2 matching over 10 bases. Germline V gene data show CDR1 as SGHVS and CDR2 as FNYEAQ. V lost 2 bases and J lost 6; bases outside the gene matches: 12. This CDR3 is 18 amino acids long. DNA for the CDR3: TGTGCCAGCAGCTTATTACTAGCGGGGCTACCCGGGGCCGGGGAGCTGTTTTTT. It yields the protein CASSLLLAGLPGAGELFF.

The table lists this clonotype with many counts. The DNA for the CDR3 is TGCGCCAGCAGCCAAAAACTAGGCGTTGAGGAGCAGTTCTTC. This gives the protein CASSQKLGVEEQFF. The V call is TRBV4-1, the J call TRBJ2-1, with D tentatively TRBD2 (5 bases). Germline CDR1 reads MGHRA; CDR2 reads YSYEKL. This CDR3 spans 14 amino acids. V lost 2 bases and J 10 bases, leaving 15 bases between the germline ends.

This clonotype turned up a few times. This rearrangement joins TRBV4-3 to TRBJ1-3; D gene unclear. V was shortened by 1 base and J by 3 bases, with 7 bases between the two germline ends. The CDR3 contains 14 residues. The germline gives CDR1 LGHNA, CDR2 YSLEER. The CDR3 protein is CASSQVAGGNTIYF. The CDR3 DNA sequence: TGCGCCAGCAGCCAAGTTGCAGGTGGAAACACCATATATTTT.

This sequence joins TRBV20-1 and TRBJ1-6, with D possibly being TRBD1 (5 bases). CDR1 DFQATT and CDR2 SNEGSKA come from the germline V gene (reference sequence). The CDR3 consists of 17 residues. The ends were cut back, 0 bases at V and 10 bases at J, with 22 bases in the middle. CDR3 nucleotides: TGCAGTGCTAGAGATCAGGGTCATCAAATGGTGTACTCACCCCTCCACTTT. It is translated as CSARDQGHQMVYSPLHF.

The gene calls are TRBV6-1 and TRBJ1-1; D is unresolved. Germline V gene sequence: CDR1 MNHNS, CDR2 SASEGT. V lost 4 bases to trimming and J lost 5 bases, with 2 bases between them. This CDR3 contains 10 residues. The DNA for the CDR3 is TGTGCCAGCAGTGTAACTGAAGCTTTCTTT. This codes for CASSVTEAFF.

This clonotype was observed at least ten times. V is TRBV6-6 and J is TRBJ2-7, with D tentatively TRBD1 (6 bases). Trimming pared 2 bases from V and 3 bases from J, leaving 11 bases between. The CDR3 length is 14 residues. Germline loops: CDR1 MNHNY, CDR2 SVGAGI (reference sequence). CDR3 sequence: CASSYRGKGYEQYF. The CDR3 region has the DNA TGTGCCAGCAGTTACAGGGGGAAGGGCTACGAGCAGTACTTC.

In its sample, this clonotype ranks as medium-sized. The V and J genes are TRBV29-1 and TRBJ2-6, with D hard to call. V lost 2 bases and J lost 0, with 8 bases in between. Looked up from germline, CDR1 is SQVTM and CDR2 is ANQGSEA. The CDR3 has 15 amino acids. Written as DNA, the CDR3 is TGCAGCGTTGAAAGTGAAGACTCTGGGGCCAACGTCCTGACTTTC. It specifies CSVESEDSGANVLTF.

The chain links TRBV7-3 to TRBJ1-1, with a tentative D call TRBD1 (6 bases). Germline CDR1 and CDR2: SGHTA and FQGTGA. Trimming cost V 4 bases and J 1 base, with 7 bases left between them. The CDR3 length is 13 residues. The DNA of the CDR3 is TGTGCCAGCAGCTGGACAGAGAACACTGAAGCTTTCTTT. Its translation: CASSWTENTEAFF.

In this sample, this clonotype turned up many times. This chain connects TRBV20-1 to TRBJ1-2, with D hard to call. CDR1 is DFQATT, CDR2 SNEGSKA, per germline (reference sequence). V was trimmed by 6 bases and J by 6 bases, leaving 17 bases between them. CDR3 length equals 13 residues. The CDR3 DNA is TGCAGTGCCAGTGGCTCCATCGGGGATGGCTACACCTTC. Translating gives CSASGSIGDGYTF.

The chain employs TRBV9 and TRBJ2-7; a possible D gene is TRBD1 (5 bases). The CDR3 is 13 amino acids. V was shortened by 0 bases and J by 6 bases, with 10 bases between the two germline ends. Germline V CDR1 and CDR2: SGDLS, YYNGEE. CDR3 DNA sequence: TGTGCCAGCAGCGTAGGGCAGGGTGGCGAGCAGTACTTC. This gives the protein CASSVGQGGEQYF.

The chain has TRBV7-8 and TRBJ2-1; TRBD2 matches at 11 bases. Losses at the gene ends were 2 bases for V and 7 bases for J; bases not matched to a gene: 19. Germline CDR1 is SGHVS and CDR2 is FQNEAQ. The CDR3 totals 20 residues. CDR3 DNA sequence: TGTGCCAGCAGCTTATTCTTCGGGTTAGCGGGAGGGCCGCTCGAGAATGAGCAGTTCTTC. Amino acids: CASSLFFGLAGGPLENEQFF.

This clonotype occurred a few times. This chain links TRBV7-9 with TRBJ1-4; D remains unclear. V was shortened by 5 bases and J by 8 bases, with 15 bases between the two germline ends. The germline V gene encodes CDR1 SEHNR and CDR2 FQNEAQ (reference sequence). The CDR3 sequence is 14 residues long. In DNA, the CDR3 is TGTGCCAGCAGCCCCGTCCTGGAGGAGGAAAAACTGTTTTTT. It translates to CASSPVLEEEKLFF.

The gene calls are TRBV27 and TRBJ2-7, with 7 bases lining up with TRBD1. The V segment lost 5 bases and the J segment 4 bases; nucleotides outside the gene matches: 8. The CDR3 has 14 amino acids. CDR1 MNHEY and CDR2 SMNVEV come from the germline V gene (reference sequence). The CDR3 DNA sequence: TGTGCCAGCAGTGAAAGGGGGCTAGTATACGAGCAGTACTTC. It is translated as CASSERGLVYEQYF.

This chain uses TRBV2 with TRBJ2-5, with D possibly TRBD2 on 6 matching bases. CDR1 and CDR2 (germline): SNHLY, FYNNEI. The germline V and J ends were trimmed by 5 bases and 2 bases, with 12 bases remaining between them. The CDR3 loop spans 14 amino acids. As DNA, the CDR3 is TGTGCCAGCAGTTCTAGCGAACGACAAGAGACCCAGTACTTC. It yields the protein CASSSSERQETQYF.

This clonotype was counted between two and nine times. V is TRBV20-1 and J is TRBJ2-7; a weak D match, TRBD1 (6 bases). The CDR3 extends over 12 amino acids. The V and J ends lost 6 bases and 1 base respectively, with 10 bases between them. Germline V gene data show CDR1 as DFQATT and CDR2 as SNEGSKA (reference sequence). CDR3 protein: CSAQGQSYEQYF. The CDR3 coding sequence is TGCAGTGCACAGGGACAATCCTACGAGCAGTACTTC.

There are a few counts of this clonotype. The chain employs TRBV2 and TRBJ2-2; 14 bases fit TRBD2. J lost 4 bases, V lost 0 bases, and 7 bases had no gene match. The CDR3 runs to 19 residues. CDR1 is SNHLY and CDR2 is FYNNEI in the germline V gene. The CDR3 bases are TGTGCCAGCAGTGAAGCGGGGACTAGCGGGAGAATTGGCACCGGGGAGCTGTTTTTT. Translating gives CASSEAGTSGRIGTGELFF.

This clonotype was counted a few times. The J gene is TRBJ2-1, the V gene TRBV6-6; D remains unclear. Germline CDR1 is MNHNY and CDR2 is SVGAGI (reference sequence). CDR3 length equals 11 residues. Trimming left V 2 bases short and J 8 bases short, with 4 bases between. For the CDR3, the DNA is TGTGCCAGCAGTTACGTTTATGAGCAGTTCTTC. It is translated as CASSYVYEQFF.

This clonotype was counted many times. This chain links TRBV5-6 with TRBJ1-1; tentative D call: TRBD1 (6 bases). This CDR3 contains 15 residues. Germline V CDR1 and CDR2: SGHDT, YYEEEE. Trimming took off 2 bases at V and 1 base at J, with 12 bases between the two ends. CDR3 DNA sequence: TGTGCCAGCAGCTTCGGATTGGGGGCGAACACTGAAGCTTTCTTT. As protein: CASSFGLGANTEAFF.

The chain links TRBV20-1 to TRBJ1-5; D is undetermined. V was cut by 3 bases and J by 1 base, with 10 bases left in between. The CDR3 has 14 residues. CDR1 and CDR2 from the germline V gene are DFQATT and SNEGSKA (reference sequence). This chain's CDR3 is CSASLSGSNQPQHF. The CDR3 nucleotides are TGCAGTGCTAGTCTCTCAGGAAGCAATCAGCCCCAGCATTTT.